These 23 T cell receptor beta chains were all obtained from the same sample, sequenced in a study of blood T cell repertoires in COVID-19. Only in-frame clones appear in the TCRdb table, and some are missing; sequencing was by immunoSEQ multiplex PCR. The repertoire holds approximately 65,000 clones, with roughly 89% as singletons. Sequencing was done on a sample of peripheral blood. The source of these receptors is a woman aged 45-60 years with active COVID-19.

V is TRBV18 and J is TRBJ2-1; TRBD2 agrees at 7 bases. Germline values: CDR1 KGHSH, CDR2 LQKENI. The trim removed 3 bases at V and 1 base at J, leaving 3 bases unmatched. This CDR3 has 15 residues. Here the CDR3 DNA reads TGTGCCAGCTCACCGACCGGGGGGTCCTACAATGAGCAGTTCTTC. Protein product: CASSPTGGSYNEQFF.

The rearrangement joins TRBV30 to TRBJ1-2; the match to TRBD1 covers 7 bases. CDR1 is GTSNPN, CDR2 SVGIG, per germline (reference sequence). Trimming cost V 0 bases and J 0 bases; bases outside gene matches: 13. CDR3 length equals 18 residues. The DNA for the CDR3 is TGTGCCTGGAGTGTAATGCGGCAGGGGGTCCAGGCTAACTATGGCTACACCTTC. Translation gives CAWSVMRQGVQANYGYTF.

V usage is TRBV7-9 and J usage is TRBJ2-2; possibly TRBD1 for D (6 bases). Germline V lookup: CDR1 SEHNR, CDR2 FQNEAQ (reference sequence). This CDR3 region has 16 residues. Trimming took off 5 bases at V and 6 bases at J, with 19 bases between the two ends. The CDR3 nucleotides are TGTGCCAGCAGCCCCAGGGCCCAGGGGAGTTCCGGGGAGCTGTTTTTT. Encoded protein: CASSPRAQGSSGELFF.

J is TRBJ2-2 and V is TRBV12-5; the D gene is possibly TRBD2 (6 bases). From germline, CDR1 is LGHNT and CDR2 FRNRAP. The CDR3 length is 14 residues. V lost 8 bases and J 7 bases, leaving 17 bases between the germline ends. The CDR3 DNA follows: TGTGCTAGTTCCCGGACTATAGGCGGCGGGGAGCTGTTTTTT. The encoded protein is CASSRTIGGGELFF.

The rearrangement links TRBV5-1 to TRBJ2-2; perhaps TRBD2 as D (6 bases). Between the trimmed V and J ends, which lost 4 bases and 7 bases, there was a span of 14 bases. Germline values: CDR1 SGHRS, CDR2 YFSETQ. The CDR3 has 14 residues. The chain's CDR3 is CASSPIGGFGELFF. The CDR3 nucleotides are TGCGCCAGCAGCCCCATTGGAGGGTTCGGGGAGCTGTTTTTT. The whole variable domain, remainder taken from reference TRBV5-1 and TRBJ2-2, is KAGVTQTPRYLIKTRGQQVTLSCSPISGHRSVSWYQQTPGQGLQFLFEYFSETQRNKGNFPGRFSGRQFSNSRSEMNVSTLELGDSALYLCASSPIGGFGELFFGEGSRLTVL.

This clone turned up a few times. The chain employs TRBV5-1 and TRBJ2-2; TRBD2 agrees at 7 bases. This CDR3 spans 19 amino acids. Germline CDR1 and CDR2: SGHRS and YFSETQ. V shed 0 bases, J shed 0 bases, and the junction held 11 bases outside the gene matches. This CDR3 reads CASSLEFWEGISNTGELFF. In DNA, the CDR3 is TGCGCCAGCAGCTTGGAGTTTTGGGAGGGAATTTCGAACACCGGGGAGCTGTTTTTT.

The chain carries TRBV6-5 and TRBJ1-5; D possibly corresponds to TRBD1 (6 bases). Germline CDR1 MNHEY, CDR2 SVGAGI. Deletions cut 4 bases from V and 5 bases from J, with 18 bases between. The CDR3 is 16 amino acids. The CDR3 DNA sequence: TGTGCCAGCAGTTCCGTACTGACAGGACGACATCAGCCCCAGCATTTT. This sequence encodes CASSSVLTGRHQPQHF.

CDR3: CASSLVRGGGANVLTF. The CDR3 bases are TGTGCCAGCAGCTTGGTAAGGGGTGGCGGGGCCAACGTCCTGACTTTC. The chain couples TRBV5-4 to TRBJ2-6; a possible D gene is TRBD1 (5 bases). The CDR3 has 16 amino acids. Per germline, CDR1 SGHNT and CDR2 YYREEE (reference sequence). Trimming took off 0 bases at V and 4 bases at J, with 11 bases between the two ends.

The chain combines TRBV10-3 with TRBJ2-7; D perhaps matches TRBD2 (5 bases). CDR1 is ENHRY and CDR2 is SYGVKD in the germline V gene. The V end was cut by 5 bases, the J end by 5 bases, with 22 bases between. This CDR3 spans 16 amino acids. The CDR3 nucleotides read TGTGCCATCAGTTATAATCGGAGGAAGCTTATCCACGAGCAGTACTTC. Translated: CAISYNRRKLIHEQYF.

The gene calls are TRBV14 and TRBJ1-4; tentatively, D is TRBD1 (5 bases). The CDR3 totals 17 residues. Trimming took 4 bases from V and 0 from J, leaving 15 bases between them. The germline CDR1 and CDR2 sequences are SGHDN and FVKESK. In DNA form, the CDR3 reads TGTGCCAGCAGCCGGCTTGAGGACACCGCAACTAATGAAAAACTGTTTTTT. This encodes CASSRLEDTATNEKLFF.

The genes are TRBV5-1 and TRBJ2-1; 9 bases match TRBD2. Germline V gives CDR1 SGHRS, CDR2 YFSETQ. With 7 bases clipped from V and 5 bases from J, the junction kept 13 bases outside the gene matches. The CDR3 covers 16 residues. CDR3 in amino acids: CASSRGVAGGNNEQFF. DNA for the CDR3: TGCGCCAGCTCTCGGGGGGTTGCGGGAGGGAACAATGAGCAGTTCTTC.

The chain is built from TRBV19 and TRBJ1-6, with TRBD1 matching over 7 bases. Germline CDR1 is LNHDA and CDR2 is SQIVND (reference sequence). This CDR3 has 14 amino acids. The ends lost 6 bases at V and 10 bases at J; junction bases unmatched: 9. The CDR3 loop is CASRGDRDGSPLHF. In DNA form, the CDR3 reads TGTGCCAGTAGAGGAGACAGGGACGGATCACCCCTCCACTTT.

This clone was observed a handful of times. The DNA of the CDR3 is TGTGCCTGGAGTGTACTGGGTAGGGGGCCCGACTATGGCTACACCTTC. The encoded protein is CAWSVLGRGPDYGYTF. The chain recombines TRBV30 with TRBJ1-2; 7 bases are shared with TRBD1. This CDR3 contains 16 residues. V lost 0 bases to trimming and J lost 3 bases; unmatched junction nucleotides: 10. CDR1 is GTSNPN and CDR2 is SVGIG in the germline V gene (reference sequence). Full variable domain (rest looked up from reference TRBV30 and TRBJ1-2): SQTIHQWPATLVQPVGSPLSLECTVEGTSNPNLYWYRQAAGRGLQLLFYSVGIGQISSEVPQNLSASRPQDRQFILSSKKLLLSDSGFYLCAWSVLGRGPDYGYTFGSGTRLTVV.

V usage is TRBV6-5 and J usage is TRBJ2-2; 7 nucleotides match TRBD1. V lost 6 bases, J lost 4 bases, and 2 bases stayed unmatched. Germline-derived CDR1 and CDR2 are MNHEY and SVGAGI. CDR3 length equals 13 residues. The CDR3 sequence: CASRDRVTGELFF. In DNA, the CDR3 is TGTGCCAGCAGAGACAGGGTCACCGGGGAGCTGTTTTTT.

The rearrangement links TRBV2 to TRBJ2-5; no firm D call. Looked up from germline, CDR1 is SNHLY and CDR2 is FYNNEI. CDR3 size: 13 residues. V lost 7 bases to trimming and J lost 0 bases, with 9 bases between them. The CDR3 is CASNHRDQETQYF. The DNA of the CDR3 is TGTGCCAGCAACCACCGGGACCAAGAGACCCAGTACTTC.

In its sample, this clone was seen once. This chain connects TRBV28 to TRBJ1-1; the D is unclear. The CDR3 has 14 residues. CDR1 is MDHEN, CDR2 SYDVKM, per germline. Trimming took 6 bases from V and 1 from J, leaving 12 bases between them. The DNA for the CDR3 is TGTGCCAGCAGCCCGGTAGGGAGGAACACTGAAGCTTTCTTT. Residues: CASSPVGRNTEAFF. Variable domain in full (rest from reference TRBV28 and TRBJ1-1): DVKVTQSSRYLVKRTGEKVFLECVQDMDHENMFWYRQDPGLGLRLIYFSYDVKMKEKGDIPEGYSVSREKKERFSLILESASTNQTSMYLCASSPVGRNTEAFFGQGTRLTVV.

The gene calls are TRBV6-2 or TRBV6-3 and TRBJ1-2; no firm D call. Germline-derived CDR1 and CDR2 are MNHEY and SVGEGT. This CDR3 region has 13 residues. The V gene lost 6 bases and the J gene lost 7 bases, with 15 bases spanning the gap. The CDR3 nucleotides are TGTGCCAGCAGCTTTTTTGCCGAGGGTGGCTACACCTTC. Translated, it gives CASSFFAEGGYTF.

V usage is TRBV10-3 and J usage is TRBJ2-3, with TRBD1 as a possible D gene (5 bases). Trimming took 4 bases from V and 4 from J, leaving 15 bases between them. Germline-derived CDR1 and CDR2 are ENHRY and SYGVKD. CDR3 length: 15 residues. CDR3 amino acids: CAISGQFGFADTQYF. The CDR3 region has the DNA TGTGCCATCAGTGGACAGTTTGGGTTCGCAGATACGCAGTATTTT.

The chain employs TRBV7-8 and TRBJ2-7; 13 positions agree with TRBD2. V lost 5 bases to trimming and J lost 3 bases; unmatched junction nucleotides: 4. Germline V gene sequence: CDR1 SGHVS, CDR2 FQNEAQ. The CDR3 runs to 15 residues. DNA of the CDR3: TGTGCCAGCAGCCCAAGGACTAGCGGGAGCTACGAGCAGTACTTC. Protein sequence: CASSPRTSGSYEQYF. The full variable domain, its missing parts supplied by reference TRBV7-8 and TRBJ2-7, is GAGVSQSPRYKVAKRGQDVALRCDPISGHVSLFWYQQALGQGPEFLTYFQNEAQLDKSGLPSDRFFAERPEGSVSTLKIQRTQQEDSAVYLCASSPRTSGSYEQYFGPGTRLTVT.

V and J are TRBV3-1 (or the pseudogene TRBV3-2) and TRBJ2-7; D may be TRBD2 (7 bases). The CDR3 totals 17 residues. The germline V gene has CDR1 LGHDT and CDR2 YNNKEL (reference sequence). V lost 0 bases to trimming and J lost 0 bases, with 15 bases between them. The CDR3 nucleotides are TGTGCCAGCAGCCAAGATTGGGGGGGCCGCGCCTCCTACGAGCAGTACTTC. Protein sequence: CASSQDWGGRASYEQYF.

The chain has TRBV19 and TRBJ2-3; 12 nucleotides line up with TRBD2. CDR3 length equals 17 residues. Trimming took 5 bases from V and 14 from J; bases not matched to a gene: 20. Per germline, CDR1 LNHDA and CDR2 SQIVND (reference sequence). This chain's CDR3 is CASSPASGLAGWGMRYF. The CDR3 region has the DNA TGTGCCAGTAGTCCCGCCTCTGGACTAGCGGGATGGGGTATGAGGTATTTT.

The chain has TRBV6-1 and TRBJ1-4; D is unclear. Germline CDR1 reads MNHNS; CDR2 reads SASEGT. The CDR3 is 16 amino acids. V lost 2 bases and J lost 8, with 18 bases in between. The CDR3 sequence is CASSEQRGQWKEKLFF. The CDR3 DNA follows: TGTGCCAGCAGTGAACAGAGAGGGCAGTGGAAAGAAAAACTGTTTTTT.

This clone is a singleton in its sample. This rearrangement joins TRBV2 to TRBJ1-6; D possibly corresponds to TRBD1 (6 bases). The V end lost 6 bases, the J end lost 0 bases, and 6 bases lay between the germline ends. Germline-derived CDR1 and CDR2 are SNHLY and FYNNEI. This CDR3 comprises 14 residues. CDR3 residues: CASSRGSYNSPLHF. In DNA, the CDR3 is TGTGCCAGCAGCAGGGGCTCCTATAATTCACCCCTCCACTTT.